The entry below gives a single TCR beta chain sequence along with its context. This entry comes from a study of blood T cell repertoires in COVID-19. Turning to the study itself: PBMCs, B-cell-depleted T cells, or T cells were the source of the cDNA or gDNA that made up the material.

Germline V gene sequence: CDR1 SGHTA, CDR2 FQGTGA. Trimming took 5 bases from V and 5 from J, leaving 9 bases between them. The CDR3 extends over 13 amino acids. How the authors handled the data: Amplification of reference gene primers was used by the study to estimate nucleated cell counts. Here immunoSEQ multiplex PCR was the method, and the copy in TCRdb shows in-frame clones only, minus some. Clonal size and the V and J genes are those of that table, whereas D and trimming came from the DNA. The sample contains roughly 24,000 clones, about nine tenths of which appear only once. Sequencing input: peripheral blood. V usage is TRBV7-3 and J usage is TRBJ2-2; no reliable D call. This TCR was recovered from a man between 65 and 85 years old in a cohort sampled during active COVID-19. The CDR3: CASSRSQTGELFF. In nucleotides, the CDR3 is TGTGCCAGCAGCAGATCCCAGACCGGGGAGCTGTTTTTT.